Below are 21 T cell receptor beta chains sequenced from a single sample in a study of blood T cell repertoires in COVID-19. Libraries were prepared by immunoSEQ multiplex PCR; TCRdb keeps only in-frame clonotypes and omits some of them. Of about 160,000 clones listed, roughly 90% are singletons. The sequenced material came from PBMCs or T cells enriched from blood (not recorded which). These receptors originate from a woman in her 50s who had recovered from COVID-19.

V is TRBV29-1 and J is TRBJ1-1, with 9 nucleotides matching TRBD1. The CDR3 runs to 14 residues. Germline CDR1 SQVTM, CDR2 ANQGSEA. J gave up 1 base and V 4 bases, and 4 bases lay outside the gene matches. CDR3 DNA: TGCAGCGTTGTGGGGGACAGGGAGAACACTGAAGCTTTCTTT. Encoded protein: CSVVGDRENTEAFF.

CDR3 nucleotide sequence: TGTGCCAGCTCACCAAGGACAGTCGAGAGCGGCACTGAAGCTTTCTTT. As protein: CASSPRTVESGTEAFF. V usage is TRBV18 and J usage is TRBJ1-1; tentatively, D is TRBD1 (6 bases). The germline V gene has CDR1 KGHSH and CDR2 LQKENI. CDR3 size: 16 residues. Trimming took off 2 bases at V and 4 bases at J, with 17 bases between the two ends.

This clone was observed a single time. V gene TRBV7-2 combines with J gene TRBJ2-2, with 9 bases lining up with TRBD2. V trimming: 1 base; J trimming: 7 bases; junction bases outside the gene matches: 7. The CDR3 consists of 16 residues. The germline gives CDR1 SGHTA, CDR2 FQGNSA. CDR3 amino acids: CASSLVAGGLGGELFF. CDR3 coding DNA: TGTGCCAGCAGCTTAGTTGCGGGGGGGCTTGGCGGGGAGCTGTTTTTT.

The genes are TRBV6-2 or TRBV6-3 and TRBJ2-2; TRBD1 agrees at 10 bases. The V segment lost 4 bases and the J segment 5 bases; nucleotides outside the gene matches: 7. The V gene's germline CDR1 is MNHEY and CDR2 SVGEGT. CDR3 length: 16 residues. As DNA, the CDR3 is TGTGCCAGCAGTTCGTTCCGGGACAGGGGAACCGGGGAGCTGTTTTTT. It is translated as CASSSFRDRGTGELFF.

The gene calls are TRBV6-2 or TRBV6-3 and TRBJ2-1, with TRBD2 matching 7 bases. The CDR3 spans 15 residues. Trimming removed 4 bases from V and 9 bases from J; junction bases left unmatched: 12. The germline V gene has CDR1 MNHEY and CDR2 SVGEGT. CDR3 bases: TGTGCCAGCAGTTGGGCTAGCGGAATCGGCGGTGAGCAGTTCTTC. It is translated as CASSWASGIGGEQFF.

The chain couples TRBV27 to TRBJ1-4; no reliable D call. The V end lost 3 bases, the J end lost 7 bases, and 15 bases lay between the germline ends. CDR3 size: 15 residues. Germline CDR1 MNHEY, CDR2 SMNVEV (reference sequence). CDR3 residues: CASSFRSLTGEKLFF. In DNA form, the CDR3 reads TGTGCCAGCAGTTTCCGATCCCTCACCGGTGAAAAACTGTTTTTT.

The CDR3 DNA is TGTGCCAGCAGCCCGTGGACAGGCAGCGCTGGAAACACCATATATTTT. It yields the protein CASSPWTGSAGNTIYF. V gene TRBV11-2 combines with J gene TRBJ1-3, with 7 bases matching TRBD1. The CDR3 has 16 residues. Per germline, CDR1 SGHAT and CDR2 FQNNGV. Germline trimming cut 5 bases from V and 2 bases from J; bases unmatched to any gene: 9.

The CDR3 loop reads CASSRQGGTGELFF. The DNA for the CDR3 is TGTGCCAGCAGCCGACAGGGGGGTACCGGGGAGCTGTTTTTT. The chain links TRBV3-1 (or the pseudogene TRBV3-2) to TRBJ2-2; TRBD1 agrees at 9 bases. In germline, CDR1 is LGHDT, CDR2 YNNKEL (reference sequence). This CDR3 region has 14 residues. J gave up 5 bases and V 4 bases, and 2 bases lay outside the gene matches.

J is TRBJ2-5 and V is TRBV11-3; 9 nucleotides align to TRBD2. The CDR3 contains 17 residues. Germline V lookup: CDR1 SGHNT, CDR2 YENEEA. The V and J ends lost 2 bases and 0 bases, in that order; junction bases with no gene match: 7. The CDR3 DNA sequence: TGTGCCAGCAGCTTAAGTTTAGCGGGGGCCTACCAAGAGACCCAGTACTTC. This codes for CASSLSLAGAYQETQYF.

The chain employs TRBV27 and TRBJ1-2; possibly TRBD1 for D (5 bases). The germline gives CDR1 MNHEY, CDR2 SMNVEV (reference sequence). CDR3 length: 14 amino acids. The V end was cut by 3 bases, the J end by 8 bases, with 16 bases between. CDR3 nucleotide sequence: TGTGCCAGCAGTTTTAAGGAAGGGGTACACGGCTACACCTTC. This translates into CASSFKEGVHGYTF.

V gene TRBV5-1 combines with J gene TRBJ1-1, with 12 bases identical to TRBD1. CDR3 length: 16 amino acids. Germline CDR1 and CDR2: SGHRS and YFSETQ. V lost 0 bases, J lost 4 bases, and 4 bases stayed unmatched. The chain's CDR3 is CASSLGDRGRATEAFF. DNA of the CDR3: TGCGCCAGCAGCTTGGGGGACAGGGGGCGCGCCACTGAAGCTTTCTTT.

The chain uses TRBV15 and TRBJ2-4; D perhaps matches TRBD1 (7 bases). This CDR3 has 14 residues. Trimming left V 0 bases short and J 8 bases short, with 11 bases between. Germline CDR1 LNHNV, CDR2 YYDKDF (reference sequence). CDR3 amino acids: CATSRDTRGDIQYF. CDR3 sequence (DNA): TGTGCCACCAGCAGAGACACCAGGGGGGACATTCAGTACTTC.

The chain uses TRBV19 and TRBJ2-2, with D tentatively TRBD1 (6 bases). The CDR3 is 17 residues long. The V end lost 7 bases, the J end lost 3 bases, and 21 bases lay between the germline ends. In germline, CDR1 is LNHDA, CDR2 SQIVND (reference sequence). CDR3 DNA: TGTGCCAGTACCCGACCCCCGACAGGTCGCGACACCGGGGAGCTGTTTTTT. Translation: CASTRPPTGRDTGELFF.

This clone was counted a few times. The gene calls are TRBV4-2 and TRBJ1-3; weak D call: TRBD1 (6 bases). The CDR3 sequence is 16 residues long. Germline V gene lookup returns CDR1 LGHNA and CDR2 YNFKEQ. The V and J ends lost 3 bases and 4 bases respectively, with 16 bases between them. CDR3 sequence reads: CASSQNRAKGGNTIYF. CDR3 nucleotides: TGTGCCAGCAGCCAGAACAGGGCGAAAGGAGGAAACACCATATATTTT.

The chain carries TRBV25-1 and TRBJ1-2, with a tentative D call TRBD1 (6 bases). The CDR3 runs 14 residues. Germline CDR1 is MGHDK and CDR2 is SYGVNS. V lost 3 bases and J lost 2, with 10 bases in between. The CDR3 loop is CASSEPGQNYGYTF. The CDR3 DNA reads TGTGCCAGCAGTGAGCCGGGACAAAACTATGGCTACACCTTC.

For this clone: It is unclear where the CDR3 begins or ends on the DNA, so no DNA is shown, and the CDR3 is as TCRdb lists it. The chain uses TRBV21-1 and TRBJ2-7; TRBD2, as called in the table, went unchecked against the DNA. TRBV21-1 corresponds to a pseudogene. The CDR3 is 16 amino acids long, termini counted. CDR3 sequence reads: CASSQRVGEGAYEQYF.

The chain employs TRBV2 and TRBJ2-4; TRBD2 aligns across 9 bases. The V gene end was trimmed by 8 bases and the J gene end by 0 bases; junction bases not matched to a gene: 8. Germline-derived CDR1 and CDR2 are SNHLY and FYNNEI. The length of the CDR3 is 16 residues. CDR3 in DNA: TGTGCCAGCGCCCCGGGGACTAGCCGAGCCAAAAACATTCAGTACTTC. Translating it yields CASAPGTSRAKNIQYF.

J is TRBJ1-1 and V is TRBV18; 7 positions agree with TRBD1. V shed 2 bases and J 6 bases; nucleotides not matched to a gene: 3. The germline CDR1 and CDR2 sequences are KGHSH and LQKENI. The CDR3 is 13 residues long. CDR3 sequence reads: CASSPTTGAEAFF. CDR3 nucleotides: TGTGCCAGCTCACCAACTACAGGGGCTGAAGCTTTCTTT. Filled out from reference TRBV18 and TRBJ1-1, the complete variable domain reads NAGVMQNPRHLVRRRGQEARLRCSPMKGHSHVYWYRQLPEEGLKFMVYLQKENIIDESGMPKERFSAEFPKEGPSILRIQQVVRGDSAAYFCASSPTTGAEAFFGQGTRLTVV.

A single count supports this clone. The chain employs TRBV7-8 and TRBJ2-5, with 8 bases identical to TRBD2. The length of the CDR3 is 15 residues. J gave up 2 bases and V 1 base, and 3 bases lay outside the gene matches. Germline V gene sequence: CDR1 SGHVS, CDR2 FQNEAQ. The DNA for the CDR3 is TGTGCCAGCAGCTTAGAACTAGCGGATCAAGAGACCCAGTACTTC. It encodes CASSLELADQETQYF.

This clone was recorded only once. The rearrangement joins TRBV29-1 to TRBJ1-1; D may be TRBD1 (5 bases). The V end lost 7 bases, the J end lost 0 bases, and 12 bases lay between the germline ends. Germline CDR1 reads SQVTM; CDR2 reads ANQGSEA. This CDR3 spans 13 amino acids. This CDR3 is CSGGGRMNTEAFF. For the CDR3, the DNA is TGCAGCGGCGGGGGACGGATGAACACTGAAGCTTTCTTT.

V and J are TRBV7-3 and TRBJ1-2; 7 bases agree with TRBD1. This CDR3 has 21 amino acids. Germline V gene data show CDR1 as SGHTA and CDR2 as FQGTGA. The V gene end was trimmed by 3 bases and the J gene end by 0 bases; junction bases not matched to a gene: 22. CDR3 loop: CASSLRPLLDDGGTANYGYTF. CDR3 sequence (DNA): TGTGCCAGCAGCTTGCGCCCGCTGCTGGACGATGGAGGGACAGCTAACTATGGCTACACCTTC.